This entry lists 29 T cell receptor beta chains sequenced from one sample in a study of cytomegalovirus exposure and HLA in healthy donors. It was with 60 Vbeta and 13 Jbeta primers that the PCR ran. Sequencing used immunoSEQ multiplex PCR; TCRdb keeps in-frame clones, though not all of them. Its table records more than 90,000 clones. What was sequenced was PBMCs. Receptors originate from a man aged 30 to 45 in good health and CMV-seronegative.

This chain connects TRBV5-6 to TRBJ1-3; 7 bases align to TRBD1. Germline CDR1 reads SGHDT; CDR2 reads YYEEEE. The CDR3 totals 16 residues. The V and J ends lost 1 base and 4 bases, in that order; junction bases with no gene match: 8. The CDR3 nucleotides are TGTGCCAGCAGCTTGCCCCCCGGACAGGCCGGAAACACCATATATTTT. Encoded protein: CASSLPPGQAGNTIYF.

The J gene is TRBJ2-7, the V gene TRBV7-9; TRBD1 is a possible D gene (6 bases). CDR3 length equals 15 residues. V lost 2 bases to trimming and J lost 0 bases, with 11 bases between them. Germline CDR1 is SEHNR and CDR2 is FQNEAQ (reference sequence). In DNA, the CDR3 is TGTGCCAGCAGCTTAACTGGACAGCTCTCCTACGAGCAGTACTTC. Translation: CASSLTGQLSYEQYF.

V is TRBV4-1 and J is TRBJ2-5; D is perhaps TRBD1 (5 bases). V dropped 0 bases and J dropped 6 bases, with 14 bases sitting between them. The CDR3 totals 15 residues. Per the germline V gene, CDR1 is MGHRA and CDR2 is YSYEKL. Here the CDR3 reads CASSQDVARAQTQYF. As DNA, the CDR3 is TGCGCCAGCAGCCAAGATGTCGCCAGGGCCCAGACCCAGTACTTC.

The chain employs TRBV29-1 and TRBJ2-7, with 7 bases matching TRBD1. This CDR3 spans 12 amino acids. V shed 6 bases, J shed 2 bases, and the junction held 4 bases outside the gene matches. Germline V gene sequence: CDR1 SQVTM, CDR2 ANQGSEA. The CDR3 loop reads CSVGGVPYEQYF. DNA of the CDR3: TGCAGCGTAGGGGGCGTCCCCTACGAGCAGTACTTC.

V usage is TRBV2 and J usage is TRBJ1-5; no reliable D call. This CDR3 region has 13 residues. Germline lookup yields CDR1 SNHLY and CDR2 FYNNEI. Deletions cut 3 bases from V and 2 bases from J, with 5 bases between. The CDR3: CASSEQGNQPQHF. The CDR3 bases are TGTGCCAGCAGTGAGCAGGGCAATCAGCCCCAGCATTTT.

The chain uses TRBV7-9 and TRBJ1-5; 7 positions agree with TRBD1. This CDR3 has 16 amino acids. V lost 2 bases, J lost 2 bases, and 6 bases stayed unmatched. Germline CDR1 and CDR2: SEHNR and FQNEAQ (reference sequence). CDR3 loop: CASSLTGAGGNQPQHF. CDR3 coding DNA: TGTGCCAGCAGCTTAACAGGGGCTGGGGGCAATCAGCCCCAGCATTTT.

The chain employs TRBV4-1 and TRBJ2-5; TRBD2 matches at 7 bases. CDR1 and CDR2 (germline): MGHRA, YSYEKL. J lost 4 bases, V lost 0 bases, and 8 bases had no gene match. The CDR3 length is 16 residues. CDR3 nucleotide sequence: TGCGCCAGCAGCCAAGATCTCCAGCGGGATACAGAGACCCAGTACTTC. It encodes CASSQDLQRDTETQYF.

The CDR3 DNA sequence: TGTGCCAGCAGTCCCGGCGGCGGAACAAGGGGCCAAGAGACCCAGTACTTC. Translated, it gives CASSPGGGTRGQETQYF. This chain connects TRBV7-9 to TRBJ2-5, with D tentatively TRBD1 (5 bases). Germline V gene data show CDR1 as SEHNR and CDR2 as FQNEAQ (reference sequence). Trimming stripped 6 bases from V and 1 base from J, with 21 bases between. This CDR3 region has 17 residues.

The gene calls are TRBV6-1 and TRBJ1-4; D remains unclear. With 3 bases removed from V and 5 bases from J, the gap between germline ends came to 7 bases. This CDR3 contains 13 residues. CDR1 is MNHNS and CDR2 is SASEGT in the germline V gene. In DNA form, the CDR3 reads TGTGCCAGCAGTGAGTGGCTGAATGAAAAACTGTTTTTT. Encoded protein: CASSEWLNEKLFF.

The J gene is TRBJ2-3, the V gene TRBV5-4, with D possibly matching TRBD1 (5 bases). Germline V lookup: CDR1 SGHNT, CDR2 YYREEE (reference sequence). With 6 bases removed from V and 4 bases from J, the gap between germline ends came to 6 bases. The length of the CDR3 is 11 residues. In DNA, the CDR3 is TGTGCCAGCACCAGGGCAGATACGCAGTATTTT. Its translation is CASTRADTQYF.

This chain joins TRBV30 and TRBJ1-1; D perhaps matches TRBD1 (5 bases). The CDR3 consists of 13 residues. The ends were cut back, 0 bases at V and 3 bases at J, with 8 bases in the middle. Germline lookup yields CDR1 GTSNPN and CDR2 SVGIG (reference sequence). The CDR3 region has the DNA TGTGCCTGGAGTGTGGGGGGGGACACTGAAGCTTTCTTT. Its translation is CAWSVGGDTEAFF.

Points on this clone: This same CDR3 is encoded by further DNA sequences in the sample. The V and J genes are TRBV7-2 and TRBJ1-5, with a possible D match to TRBD1 (6 bases). CDR1 is SGHTA, CDR2 FQGNSA, per germline. V was shortened by 5 bases and J by 2 bases, with 13 bases between the two germline ends. This CDR3 spans 15 amino acids. Here the CDR3 reads CASSPRGGRNQPQHF. CDR3 DNA: TGTGCCAGCAGCCCTAGAGGGGGTCGCAATCAGCCCCAGCATTTT. The full variable domain, in which reference TRBV7-2 and TRBJ1-5 provide the parts outside the CDR3, is GAGVSQSPSNKVTEKGKDVELRCDPISGHTALYWYRQSLGQGLEFLIYFQGNSAPDKSGLPSDRFSAERTGGSVSTLTIQRTQQEDSAVYLCASSPRGGRNQPQHFGDGTRLSIL.

The V gene is TRBV30, the J gene TRBJ1-1; no clear D gene. This CDR3 has 14 residues. With 3 bases removed from V and 0 bases from J, the gap between germline ends came to 11 bases. Per germline, CDR1 GTSNPN and CDR2 SVGIG (reference sequence). CDR3 protein: CAWRREGMNTEAFF. The CDR3 DNA reads as TGTGCCTGGAGACGAGAGGGTATGAACACTGAAGCTTTCTTT.

J is TRBJ2-5 and V is TRBV5-1; TRBD1 aligns across 9 bases. The CDR3 consists of 15 residues. The trim removed 3 bases at V and 5 bases at J, leaving 8 bases unmatched. The germline CDR1 and CDR2 sequences are SGHRS and YFSETQ. CDR3 loop: CASSSMGQGGETQYF. CDR3 DNA: TGCGCCAGCAGCTCTATGGGACAGGGTGGGGAGACCCAGTACTTC.

CDR3 bases: TGTGCCAGCAAAGGTCGGGACAGGCACACAGATACGCAGTATTTT. Translating gives CASKGRDRHTDTQYF. This sequence joins TRBV28 and TRBJ2-3, with 8 bases that match TRBD1. J gave up 2 bases and V 7 bases, and 8 bases lay outside the gene matches. The CDR3 runs to 15 residues. In germline, CDR1 is MDHEN, CDR2 SYDVKM.

The CDR3 DNA sequence: TGTGCCAGCAGAATGGGGCAGACGGGGACCCAGTACTTC. Its protein product is CASRMGQTGTQYF. The rearrangement joins TRBV6-5 to TRBJ2-5; possibly TRBD1 for D (5 bases). V was shortened by 6 bases and J by 7 bases, with 15 bases between the two germline ends. Germline loops: CDR1 MNHEY, CDR2 SVGAGI. The CDR3 sequence is 13 residues long.

The J gene is TRBJ1-2, the V gene TRBV27; 9 nucleotides match TRBD1. The trim removed 0 bases at V and 8 bases at J, leaving 4 bases unmatched. Germline V gene data show CDR1 as MNHEY and CDR2 as SMNVEV (reference sequence). This CDR3 comprises 14 residues. DNA of the CDR3: TGTGCCAGCAGTTTATCGAGGACAGGGGACGGCTACACCTTC. This encodes CASSLSRTGDGYTF.

The chain couples TRBV25-1 to TRBJ2-5; D is unresolved. CDR3 length: 14 residues. V shed 3 bases and J shed 0 bases, with 8 bases lying between them. Germline V CDR1 and CDR2: MGHDK, SYGVNS. The DNA of the CDR3 is TGTGCCAGCAGTGACGACTTCTACCAAGAGACCCAGTACTTC. This translates into CASSDDFYQETQYF. The full variable domain, its missing parts supplied by reference TRBV25-1 and TRBJ2-5, is EADIYQTPRYLVIGTGKKITLECSQTMGHDKMYWYQQDPGMELHLIHYSYGVNSTEKGDLSSESTVSRIRTEHFPLTLESARPSHTSQYLCASSDDFYQETQYFGPGTRLLVL.

The chain combines TRBV21-1 with TRBJ2-7; TRBD2 is the table's D call and was not checked against the DNA. TRBV21-1 is tagged as a pseudogene. The CDR3 length is 15 residues. CDR3 sequence (DNA): TGTGCCAGCAGCCCTACCGGGAGGGGGCTGAACGAGCAGTACTTC. Encoded protein: CASSPTGRGLNEQYF.

The chain combines TRBV7-2 with TRBJ2-1; D is uncertain. V lost 2 bases and J lost 2, with 10 bases in between. CDR1 is SGHTA, CDR2 FQGNSA, per germline. The CDR3 has 15 amino acids. CDR3 in amino acids: CASSLYSPTYNEQFF. CDR3 in DNA: TGTGCCAGCAGCTTATACTCGCCAACCTACAATGAGCAGTTCTTC.

This sequence joins TRBV7-9 and TRBJ2-7; 8 bases are shared with TRBD1. V gave up 1 base and J gave up 5 bases; unmatched junction bases: 7. Germline CDR1 SEHNR, CDR2 FQNEAQ (reference sequence). This CDR3 is built from 15 residues. CDR3 DNA sequence: TGTGCCAGCAGCTTAGTGCAGGGGGCTCAACACGAGCAGTACTTC. It codes for CASSLVQGAQHEQYF.

The CDR3: CASSYSGGAEYF. In nucleotides, the CDR3 is TGTGCCAGCAGTTATAGCGGGGGGGCCGAGTATTTT. The V and J genes are TRBV6-6 and TRBJ2-3, with 11 bases lining up with TRBD2. Trimming removed 3 bases from V and 13 bases from J; junction bases left unmatched: 3. The CDR3 totals 12 residues. Germline V gene sequence: CDR1 MNHNY, CDR2 SVGAGI (reference sequence).

The J gene is TRBJ2-7, the V gene TRBV7-9; TRBD1 matches at 7 bases. The length of the CDR3 is 15 residues. V lost 6 bases to trimming and J lost 0 bases; unmatched junction nucleotides: 8. The V gene's germline CDR1 is SEHNR and CDR2 FQNEAQ (reference sequence). In nucleotides, the CDR3 is TGTGCCAGCAGTCCTAAGGACAGGAGCTCCTACGAGCAGTACTTC. Protein product: CASSPKDRSSYEQYF.

This sequence joins TRBV6-5 and TRBJ2-7; 8 bases agree with TRBD1. Germline loops: CDR1 MNHEY, CDR2 SVGAGI. The CDR3 runs to 14 residues. Germline trimming cut 4 bases from V and 2 bases from J; bases unmatched to any gene: 4. The CDR3 nucleotides are TGTGCCAGCAGTTCGGGACAGGTTACCTACGAGCAGTACTTC. Its translation is CASSSGQVTYEQYF.

V usage is TRBV29-1 and J usage is TRBJ2-1; 10 positions agree with TRBD2. Germline CDR1 SQVTM, CDR2 ANQGSEA. The CDR3 covers 13 residues. Germline trimming cut 5 bases from V and 6 bases from J; bases unmatched to any gene: 4. In nucleotides, the CDR3 is TGCAGCGTTCGAGGACTAGCGGTCAATGAGCAGTTCTTC. Translation: CSVRGLAVNEQFF.

V and J are TRBV10-3 and TRBJ1-2; D uncertain. V was shortened by 10 bases and J by 6 bases, with 18 bases between the two germline ends. CDR1 is ENHRY and CDR2 is SYGVKD in the germline V gene. The CDR3 is 13 amino acids. Here the CDR3 reads CATKRITKNGYTF. The CDR3 DNA follows: TGTGCCACCAAGAGGATAACAAAAAATGGCTACACCTTC.

The chain combines TRBV19 with TRBJ2-5, with TRBD1 matching over 10 bases. This CDR3 is built from 15 residues. Unmatched junction bases numbered 9, after V lost 5 bases and J lost 6 bases. Germline CDR1 is LNHDA and CDR2 is SQIVND (reference sequence). The CDR3 here is CASSPRTGGTKTQYF. The DNA for the CDR3 is TGTGCCAGTAGTCCCCGGACAGGGGGGACGAAGACCCAGTACTTC.

The V call is TRBV18, the J call TRBJ1-5; D remains unclear. The germline CDR1 and CDR2 sequences are KGHSH and LQKENI. V was pared by 6 bases and J by 3 bases, with 15 bases between. The length of the CDR3 is 15 residues. CDR3 in DNA: TGTGCCAGCTCTCAAGGAGTTTCGAACAATCAGCCCCAGCATTTT. Protein: CASSQGVSNNQPQHF.

The CDR3 protein is CSASDSPNYGYTF. In DNA, the CDR3 is TGCAGCGCCTCGGACAGCCCTAACTATGGCTACACCTTC. The gene calls are TRBV29-1 and TRBJ1-2, with D perhaps matching TRBD1 (6 bases). CDR1 SQVTM and CDR2 ANQGSEA come from the germline V gene. V dropped 7 bases and J dropped 0 bases, with 12 bases sitting between them. CDR3 length equals 13 residues.